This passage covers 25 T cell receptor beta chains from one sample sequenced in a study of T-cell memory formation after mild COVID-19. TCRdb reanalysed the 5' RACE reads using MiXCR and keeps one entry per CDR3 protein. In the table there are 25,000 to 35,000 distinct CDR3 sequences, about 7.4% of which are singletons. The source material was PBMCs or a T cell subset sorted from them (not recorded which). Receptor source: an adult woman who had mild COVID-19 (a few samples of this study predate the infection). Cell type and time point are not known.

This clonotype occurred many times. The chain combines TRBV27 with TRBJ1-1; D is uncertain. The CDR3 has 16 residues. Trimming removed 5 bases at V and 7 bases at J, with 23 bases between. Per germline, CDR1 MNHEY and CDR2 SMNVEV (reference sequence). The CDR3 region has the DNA TGTGCCAGCAGTCCCCATACCCCAGACCAGATAAGTGAAGCTTTCTTT. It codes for CASSPHTPDQISEAFF.

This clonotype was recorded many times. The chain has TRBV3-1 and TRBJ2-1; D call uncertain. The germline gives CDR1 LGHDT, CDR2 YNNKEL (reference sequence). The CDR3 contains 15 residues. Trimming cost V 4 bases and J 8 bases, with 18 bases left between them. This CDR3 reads CASSPGPIWMDEQFF. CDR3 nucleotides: TGTGCCAGCAGCCCCGGCCCCATCTGGATGGATGAGCAGTTCTTC.

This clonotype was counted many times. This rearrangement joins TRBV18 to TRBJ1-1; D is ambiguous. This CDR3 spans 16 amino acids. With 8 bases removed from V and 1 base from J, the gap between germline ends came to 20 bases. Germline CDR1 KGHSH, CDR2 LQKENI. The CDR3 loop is CASTLSVLGENTEAFF. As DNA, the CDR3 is TGTGCCAGCACCCTATCTGTTCTGGGTGAGAACACTGAAGCTTTCTTT.

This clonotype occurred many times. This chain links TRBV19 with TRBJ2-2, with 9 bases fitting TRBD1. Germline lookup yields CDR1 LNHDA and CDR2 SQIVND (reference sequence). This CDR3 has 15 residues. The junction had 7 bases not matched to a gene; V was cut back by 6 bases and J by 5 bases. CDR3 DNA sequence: TGTGCCAGTAGAACAGGGGGCGAGTTGACCGGGGAGCTGTTTTTT. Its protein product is CASRTGGELTGELFF.

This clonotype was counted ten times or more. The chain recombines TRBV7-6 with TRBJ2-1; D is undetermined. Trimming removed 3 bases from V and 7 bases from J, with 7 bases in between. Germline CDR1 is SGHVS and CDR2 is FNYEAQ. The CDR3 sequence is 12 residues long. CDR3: CASSFAGNEQFF. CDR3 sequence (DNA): TGTGCCAGCAGCTTCGCCGGAAATGAGCAGTTCTTC.

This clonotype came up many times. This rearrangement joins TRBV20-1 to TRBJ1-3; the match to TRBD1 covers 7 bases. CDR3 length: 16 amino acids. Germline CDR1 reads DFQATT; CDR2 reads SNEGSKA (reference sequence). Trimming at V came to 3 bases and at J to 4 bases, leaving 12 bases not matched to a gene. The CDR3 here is CSARRHLRDSGNTIYF. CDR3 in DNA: TGCAGTGCTAGGCGCCATCTCCGGGACAGCGGAAACACCATATATTTT.

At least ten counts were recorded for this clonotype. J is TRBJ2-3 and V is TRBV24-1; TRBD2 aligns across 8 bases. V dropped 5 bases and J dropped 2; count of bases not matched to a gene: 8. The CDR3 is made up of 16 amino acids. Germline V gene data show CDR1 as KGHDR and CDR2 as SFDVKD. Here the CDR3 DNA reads TGTGCCACCAGTGTCTACTCCGGGGGGGCCACAGATACGCAGTATTTT. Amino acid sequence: CATSVYSGGATDTQYF.

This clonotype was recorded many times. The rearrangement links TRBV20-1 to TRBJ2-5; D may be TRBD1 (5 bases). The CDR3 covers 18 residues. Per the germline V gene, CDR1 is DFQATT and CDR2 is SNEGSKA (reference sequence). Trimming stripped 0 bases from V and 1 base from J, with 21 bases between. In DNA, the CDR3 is TGCAGTGCTAGAGATGGATCCGTGGGCAGGGCCATCCAAGAGACCCAGTACTTC. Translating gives CSARDGSVGRAIQETQYF.

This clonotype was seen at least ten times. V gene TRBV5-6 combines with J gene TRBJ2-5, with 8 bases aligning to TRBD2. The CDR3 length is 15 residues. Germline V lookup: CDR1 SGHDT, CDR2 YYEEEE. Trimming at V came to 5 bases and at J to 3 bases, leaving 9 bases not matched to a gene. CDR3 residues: CASSPVAGREETQYF. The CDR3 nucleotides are TGTGCCAGCAGTCCCGTAGCGGGACGGGAAGAGACCCAGTACTTC.

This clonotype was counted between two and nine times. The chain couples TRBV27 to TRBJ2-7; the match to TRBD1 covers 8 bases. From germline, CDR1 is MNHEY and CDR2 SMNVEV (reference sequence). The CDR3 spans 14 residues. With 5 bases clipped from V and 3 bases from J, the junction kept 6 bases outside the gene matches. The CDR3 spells CASSPGQGLYEQYF. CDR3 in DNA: TGTGCCAGCAGTCCAGGACAGGGTCTCTACGAGCAGTACTTC.

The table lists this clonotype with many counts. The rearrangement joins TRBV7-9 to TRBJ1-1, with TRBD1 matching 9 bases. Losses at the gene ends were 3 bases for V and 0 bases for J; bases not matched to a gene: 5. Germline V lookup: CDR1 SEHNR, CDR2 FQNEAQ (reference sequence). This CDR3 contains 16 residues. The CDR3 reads CASSLGTGPVNTEAFF. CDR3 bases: TGTGCCAGCAGCTTGGGGACAGGGCCTGTGAACACTGAAGCTTTCTTT. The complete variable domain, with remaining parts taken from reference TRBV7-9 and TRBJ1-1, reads DTGVSQNPRHKITKRGQNVTFRCDPISEHNRLYWYRQTLGQGPEFLTYFQNEAQLEKSRLLSDRFSAERPKGSFSTLEIQRTEQGDSAMYLCASSLGTGPVNTEAFFGQGTRLTVV.

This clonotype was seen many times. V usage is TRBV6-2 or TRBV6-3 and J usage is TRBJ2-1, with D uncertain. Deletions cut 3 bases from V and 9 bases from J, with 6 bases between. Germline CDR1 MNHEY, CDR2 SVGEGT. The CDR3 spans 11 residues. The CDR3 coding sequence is TGTGCCAGCAGTTATAGCTTTGAGCAGTTCTTC. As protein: CASSYSFEQFF.

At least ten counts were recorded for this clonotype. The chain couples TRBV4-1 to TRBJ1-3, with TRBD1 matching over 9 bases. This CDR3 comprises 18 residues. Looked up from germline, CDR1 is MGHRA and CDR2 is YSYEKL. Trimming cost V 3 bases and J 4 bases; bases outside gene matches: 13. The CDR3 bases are TGCGCCAGCAGCCAGGCGAACTTACAGGGGGCAAAGGGAAACACCATATATTTT. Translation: CASSQANLQGAKGNTIYF.

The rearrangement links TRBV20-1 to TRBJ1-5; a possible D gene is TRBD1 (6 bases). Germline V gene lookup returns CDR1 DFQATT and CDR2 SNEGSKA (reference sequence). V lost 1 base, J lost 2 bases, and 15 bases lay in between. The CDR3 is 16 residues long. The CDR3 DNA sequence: TGCAGTGCTAGAGCACAATCGACAGGAGGCAATCAGCCCCAGCATTTT. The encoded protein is CSARAQSTGGNQPQHF.

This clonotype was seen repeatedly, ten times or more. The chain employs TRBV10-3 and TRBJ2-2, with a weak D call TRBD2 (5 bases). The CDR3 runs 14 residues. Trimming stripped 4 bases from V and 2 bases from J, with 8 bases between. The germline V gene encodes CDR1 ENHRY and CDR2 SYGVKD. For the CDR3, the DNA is TGTGCCATCAGTGCCCGGGAAAACACCGGGGAGCTGTTTTTT. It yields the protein CAISARENTGELFF.

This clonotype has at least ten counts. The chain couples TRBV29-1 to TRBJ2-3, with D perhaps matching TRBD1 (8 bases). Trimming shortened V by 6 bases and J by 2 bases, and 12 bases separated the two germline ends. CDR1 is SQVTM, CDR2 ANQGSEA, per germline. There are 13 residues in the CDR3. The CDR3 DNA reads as TGCAGCGTGACAGGGGACTACACAGATACGCAGTATTTT. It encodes CSVTGDYTDTQYF.

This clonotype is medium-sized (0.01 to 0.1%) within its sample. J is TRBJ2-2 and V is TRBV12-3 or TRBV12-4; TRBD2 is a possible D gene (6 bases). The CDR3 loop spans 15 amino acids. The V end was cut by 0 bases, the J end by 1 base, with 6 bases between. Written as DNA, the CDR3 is TGTGCCAGCAGTTTAGCGGGGGGGAACACCGGGGAGCTGTTTTTT. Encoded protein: CASSLAGGNTGELFF.

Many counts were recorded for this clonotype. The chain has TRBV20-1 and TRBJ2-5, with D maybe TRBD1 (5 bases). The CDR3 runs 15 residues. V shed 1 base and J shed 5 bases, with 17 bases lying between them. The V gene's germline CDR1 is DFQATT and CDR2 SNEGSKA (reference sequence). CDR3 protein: CSARVVGAVAETQYF. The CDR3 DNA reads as TGCAGTGCTAGAGTCGTAGGGGCGGTTGCGGAGACCCAGTACTTC.

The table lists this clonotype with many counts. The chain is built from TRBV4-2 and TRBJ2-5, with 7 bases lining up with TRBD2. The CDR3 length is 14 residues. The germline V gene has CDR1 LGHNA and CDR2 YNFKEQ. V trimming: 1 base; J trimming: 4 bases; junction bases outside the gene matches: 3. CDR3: CASSQGTSVETQYF. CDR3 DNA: TGTGCCAGCAGCCAAGGAACTAGCGTAGAGACCCAGTACTTC.

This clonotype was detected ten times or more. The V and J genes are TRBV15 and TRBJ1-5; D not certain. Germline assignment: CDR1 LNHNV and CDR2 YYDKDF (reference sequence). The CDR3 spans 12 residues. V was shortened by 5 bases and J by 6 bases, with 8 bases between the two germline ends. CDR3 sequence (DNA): TGTGCCACCAGCCGGACGTCTCAGCCCCAGCATTTT. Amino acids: CATSRTSQPQHF.

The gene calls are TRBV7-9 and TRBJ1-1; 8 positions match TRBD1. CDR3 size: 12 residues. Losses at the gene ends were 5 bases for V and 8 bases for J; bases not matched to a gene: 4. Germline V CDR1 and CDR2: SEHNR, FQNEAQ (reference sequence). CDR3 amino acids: CASSGGTGEAFF. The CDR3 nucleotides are TGTGCCAGCAGCGGAGGGACAGGCGAAGCTTTCTTT.

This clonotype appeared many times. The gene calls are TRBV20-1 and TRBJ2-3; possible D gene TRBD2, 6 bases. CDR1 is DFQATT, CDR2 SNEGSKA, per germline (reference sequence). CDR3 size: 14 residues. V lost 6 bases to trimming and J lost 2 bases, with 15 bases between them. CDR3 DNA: TGCAGTGCCCGGTCCGGGACTTCCACAGATACGCAGTATTTT. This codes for CSARSGTSTDTQYF.

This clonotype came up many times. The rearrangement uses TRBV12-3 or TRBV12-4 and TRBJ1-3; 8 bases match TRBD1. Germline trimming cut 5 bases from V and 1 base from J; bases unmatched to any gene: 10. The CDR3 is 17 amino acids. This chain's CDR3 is CASSPRTGSKSGNTIYF. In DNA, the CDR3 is TGTGCCAGCAGTCCTCGGACAGGGAGTAAGTCTGGAAACACCATATATTTT.

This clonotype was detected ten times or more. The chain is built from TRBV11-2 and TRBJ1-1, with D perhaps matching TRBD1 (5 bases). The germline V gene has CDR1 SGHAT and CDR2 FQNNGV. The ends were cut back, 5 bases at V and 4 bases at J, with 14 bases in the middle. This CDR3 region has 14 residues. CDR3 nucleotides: TGTGCCAGCAGCCCTTTCCTCGGGGGCACTGAAGCTTTCTTT. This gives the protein CASSPFLGGTEAFF.

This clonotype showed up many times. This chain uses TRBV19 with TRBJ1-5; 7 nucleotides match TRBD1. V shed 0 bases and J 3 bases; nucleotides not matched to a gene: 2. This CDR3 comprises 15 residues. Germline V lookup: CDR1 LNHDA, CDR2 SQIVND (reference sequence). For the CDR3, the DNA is TGTGCCAGTAGTATAGATGACAGGGACAATCAGCCCCAGCATTTT. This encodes CASSIDDRDNQPQHF.